Listed below are T cell receptor beta chains from one sample, sequenced in a study of patients and donors after allogeneic stem cell transplantation. TCRdb reprocessed the RT-PCR reads via MiXCR and lists one record per CDR3 protein. The data hold about 150,000 distinct CDR3 sequences, with approximately 24% observed a single time. Material: blood, either unsorted or a sorted T cell fraction (not recorded which). These receptors were obtained from a human donor who was either an allogeneic HSCT recipient or a stem cell or donor lymphocyte infusion donor (not recorded which). It is not recorded whose cells these are; they may come from a transplant donor. Each CDR3 is given with its conserved first and last residue. The order of the fields is V gene, J gene, D gene, clone size, CDR3 length, CDR3 DNA, CDR3 protein. The D gene is left open where the match is weak. Expanded clones are given a class, and other clones once, few, many or no size at all.

v_call: TRBV6-5
j_call: TRBJ2-5
d_call: -
clone_size: few
cdr3_length: 14
cdr3_nt: TGTGCCAGCAGGCATCGGGGGGCCCAAGAGACCCAGTACTTC
cdr3_aa: CASRHRGAQETQYF

v_call: TRBV3-1
j_call: TRBJ1-4
d_call: TRBD1
clone_size: -
cdr3_length: 13
cdr3_nt: TGTGCCAGCAGTGACAGGGGGGATGAAAAACTGTTTTTT
cdr3_aa: CASSDRGDEKLFF

v_call: TRBV20-1
j_call: TRBJ2-3
d_call: -
clone_size: -
cdr3_length: 11
cdr3_nt: TGCAGTGCCCGGGTGACAGATACGCAGTATTTT
cdr3_aa: CSARVTDTQYF

v_call: TRBV7-2
j_call: TRBJ1-1
d_call: -
clone_size: -
cdr3_length: 12
cdr3_nt: TGTGCCAGCAGCTTCCGACAGGATGAAGCTTTCTTT
cdr3_aa: CASSFRQDEAFF

v_call: TRBV5-5
j_call: TRBJ2-1
d_call: -
clone_size: -
cdr3_length: 15
cdr3_nt: TGTGCCAGCAGCTTGGGACAGAGATTCTACAATGAGCAGTTCTTC
cdr3_aa: CASSLGQRFYNEQFF

v_call: TRBV29-1
j_call: TRBJ2-5
d_call: -
clone_size: few
cdr3_length: 11
cdr3_nt: TGCAGCGTTGAAAGGGTTGAGACCCAGTACTTC
cdr3_aa: CSVERVETQYF

v_call: TRBV7-3
j_call: TRBJ2-3
d_call: TRBD2
clone_size: -
cdr3_length: 16
cdr3_nt: TGTGCCAGCAGCTTAGGCGGGGGGAGAAGCACAGATACGCAGTATTTT
cdr3_aa: CASSLGGGRSTDTQYF

v_call: TRBV6-5
j_call: TRBJ1-3
d_call: TRBD1
clone_size: many
cdr3_length: 14
cdr3_nt: TGTGCCAGCAGTCCCGGACAGGGTGGAAACACCATATATTTT
cdr3_aa: CASSPGQGGNTIYF

v_call: TRBV28
j_call: TRBJ2-7
d_call: -
clone_size: -
cdr3_length: 12
cdr3_nt: TGTGCCAGCAGTTTATTTCCGGCCGAGCAGTACTTC
cdr3_aa: CASSLFPAEQYF

v_call: TRBV12-3/TRBV12-4
j_call: TRBJ2-3
d_call: TRBD2
clone_size: -
cdr3_length: 16
cdr3_nt: TGTGCCAGCAGTTATTTAGGCGGGGGGGCAATAGATACGCAGTATTTT
cdr3_aa: CASSYLGGGAIDTQYF

v_call: TRBV20-1
j_call: TRBJ2-3
d_call: TRBD2
clone_size: -
cdr3_length: 11
cdr3_nt: TGCAGTGCCCTAGCGGCAGATACGCAGTATTTT
cdr3_aa: CSALAADTQYF

v_call: TRBV5-6
j_call: TRBJ2-2
d_call: TRBD1
clone_size: -
cdr3_length: 16
cdr3_nt: TGTGCCAGCAGTGTGACAGGGGGCGCGCGGACCGGGGAGCTGTTTTTT
cdr3_aa: CASSVTGGARTGELFF

v_call: TRBV6-2/TRBV6-3
j_call: TRBJ2-7
d_call: -
clone_size: -
cdr3_length: 14
cdr3_nt: TGTGCCAGCAGGGCCGGCGTCAGAGCCTACGAGCAGTACTTC
cdr3_aa: CASRAGVRAYEQYF

v_call: TRBV6-5
j_call: TRBJ2-1
d_call: -
clone_size: -
cdr3_length: 14
cdr3_nt: TGTGCCAGCAGTTACCTAACTAGAATCAATGAGCAGTTCTTC
cdr3_aa: CASSYLTRINEQFF

v_call: TRBV2
j_call: TRBJ2-6
d_call: -
clone_size: few
cdr3_length: 16
cdr3_nt: TGTGCCAGCAGCGATCCCTCTGTTTCTGGGGCCAACGTCCTGACTTTC
cdr3_aa: CASSDPSVSGANVLTF

v_call: TRBV7-3
j_call: TRBJ2-1
d_call: TRBD2
clone_size: -
cdr3_length: 16
cdr3_nt: TGTGCCAGCAGCTTTGGTAACGGGGGGGCTCCTAATGAGCAGTTCTTC
cdr3_aa: CASSFGNGGAPNEQFF

v_call: TRBV12-3/TRBV12-4
j_call: TRBJ1-4
d_call: -
clone_size: -
cdr3_length: 14
cdr3_nt: TGTGCCAGCAGTTTAGGGGGTGCTAATGAAAAACTGTTTTTT
cdr3_aa: CASSLGGANEKLFF

v_call: TRBV4-2
j_call: TRBJ2-7
d_call: -
clone_size: few
cdr3_length: 17
cdr3_nt: TGTGCCAGCAGCCAAGAAAGAATCGTGGACAGCTACTACGAGCAGTACTTC
cdr3_aa: CASSQERIVDSYYEQYF

v_call: TRBV7-3
j_call: TRBJ2-1
d_call: TRBD2
clone_size: -
cdr3_length: 15
cdr3_nt: TGTGCCAGCAGCATACTAGCGGGAGAGTCCAATGAGCAGTTCTTC
cdr3_aa: CASSILAGESNEQFF

v_call: TRBV20-1
j_call: TRBJ2-1
d_call: TRBD2
clone_size: -
cdr3_length: 13
cdr3_nt: TGCAGTGCGCCTCGGGACTACGACAATGAGCAGTTCTTC
cdr3_aa: CSAPRDYDNEQFF

v_call: TRBV12-3/TRBV12-4
j_call: TRBJ1-6
d_call: TRBD1
clone_size: -
cdr3_length: 18
cdr3_nt: TGTGCCAGCAGTCACCCGGGACAGGGGGGGTCCTATAATTCACCCCTCCACTTT
cdr3_aa: CASSHPGQGGSYNSPLHF

v_call: TRBV29-1
j_call: TRBJ2-6
d_call: -
clone_size: -
cdr3_length: 16
cdr3_nt: TGCAGCGTCAGGACAGCGAGCCCCTCCGGGGCCAACGTCCTGACTTTC
cdr3_aa: CSVRTASPSGANVLTF

v_call: TRBV6-5
j_call: TRBJ1-4
d_call: -
clone_size: few
cdr3_length: 14
cdr3_nt: TGTGCCAGCAGTACCCGGGTATGGAATGAAAAACTGTTTTTT
cdr3_aa: CASSTRVWNEKLFF

v_call: TRBV10-3
j_call: TRBJ2-7
d_call: -
clone_size: -
cdr3_length: 11
cdr3_nt: TGTGCCATCAGGGACACAGGAGAGCAGTACTTC
cdr3_aa: CAIRDTGEQYF

v_call: TRBV11-2
j_call: TRBJ2-1
d_call: -
clone_size: -
cdr3_length: 11
cdr3_nt: TGTGCCAGCAGCTTTTACAATGAGCAGTTCTTC
cdr3_aa: CASSFYNEQFF

v_call: TRBV7-9
j_call: TRBJ1-1
d_call: -
clone_size: -
cdr3_length: 14
cdr3_nt: TGTGCCAGCAGCCCTCAAGGGGCGGGAACTGAAGCTTTCTTT
cdr3_aa: CASSPQGAGTEAFF

v_call: TRBV5-5
j_call: TRBJ1-6
d_call: TRBD1
clone_size: -
cdr3_length: 15
cdr3_nt: TGTGCCAGCAGCTCCTGGGACAGGGGAAATTCACCCCTCCACTTT
cdr3_aa: CASSSWDRGNSPLHF

v_call: TRBV12-3/TRBV12-4
j_call: TRBJ2-1
d_call: TRBD2
clone_size: -
cdr3_length: 17
cdr3_nt: TGTGCCGGATCGGGGGGGCCTCCTCCCTTAAAATACAATGAGCAGTTCTTC
cdr3_aa: CAGSGGPPPLKYNEQFF